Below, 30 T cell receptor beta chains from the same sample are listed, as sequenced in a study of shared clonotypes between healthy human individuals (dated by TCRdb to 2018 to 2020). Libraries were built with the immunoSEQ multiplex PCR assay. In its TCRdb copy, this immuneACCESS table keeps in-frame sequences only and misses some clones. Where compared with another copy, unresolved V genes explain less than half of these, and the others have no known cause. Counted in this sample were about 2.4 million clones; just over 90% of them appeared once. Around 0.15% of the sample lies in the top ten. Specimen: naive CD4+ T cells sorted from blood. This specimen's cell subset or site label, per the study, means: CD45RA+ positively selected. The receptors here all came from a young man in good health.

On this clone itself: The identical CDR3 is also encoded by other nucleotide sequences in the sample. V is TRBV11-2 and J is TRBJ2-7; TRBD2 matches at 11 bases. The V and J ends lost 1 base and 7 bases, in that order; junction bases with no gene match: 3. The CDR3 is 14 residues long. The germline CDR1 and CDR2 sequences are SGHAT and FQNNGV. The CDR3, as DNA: TGTGCCAGCAGCTTAGGGCTAGCGGGAGGTGAGCAGTACTTC. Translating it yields CASSLGLAGGEQYF. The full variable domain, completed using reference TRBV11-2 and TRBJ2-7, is EAGVAQSPRYKIIEKRQSVAFWCNPISGHATLYWYQQILGQGPKLLIQFQNNGVVDDSQLPKDRFSAERLKGVDSTLKIQPAKLEDSAVYLCASSLGLAGGEQYFGPGTRLTVT.

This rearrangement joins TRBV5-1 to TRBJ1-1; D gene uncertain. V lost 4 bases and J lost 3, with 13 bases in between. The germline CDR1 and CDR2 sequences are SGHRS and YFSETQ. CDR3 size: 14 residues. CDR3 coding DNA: TGCGCCAGCAGCCTGGGCCTCTGGGACACTGAAGCTTTCTTT. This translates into CASSLGLWDTEAFF. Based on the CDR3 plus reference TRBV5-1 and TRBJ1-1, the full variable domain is KAGVTQTPRYLIKTRGQQVTLSCSPISGHRSVSWYQQTPGQGLQFLFEYFSETQRNKGNFPGRFSGRQFSNSRSEMNVSTLELGDSALYLCASSLGLWDTEAFFGQGTRLTVV.

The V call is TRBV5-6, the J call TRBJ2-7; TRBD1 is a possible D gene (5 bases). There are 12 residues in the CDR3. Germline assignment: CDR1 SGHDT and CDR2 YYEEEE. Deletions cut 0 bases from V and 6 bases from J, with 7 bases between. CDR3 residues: CASSLAGFEQYF. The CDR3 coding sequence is TGTGCCAGCAGCTTGGCAGGGTTCGAGCAGTACTTC.

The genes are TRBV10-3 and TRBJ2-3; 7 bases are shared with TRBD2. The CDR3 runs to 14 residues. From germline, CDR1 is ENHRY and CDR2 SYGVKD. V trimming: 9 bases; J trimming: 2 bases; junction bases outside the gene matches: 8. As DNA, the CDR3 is TGTGCCATGGCCCGGGGGGAAAACACAGATACGCAGTATTTT. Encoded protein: CAMARGENTDTQYF.

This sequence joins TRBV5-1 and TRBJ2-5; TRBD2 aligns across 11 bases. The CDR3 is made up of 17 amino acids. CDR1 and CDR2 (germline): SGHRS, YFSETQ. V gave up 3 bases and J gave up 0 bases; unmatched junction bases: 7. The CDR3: CASSSGPTSGNQETQYF. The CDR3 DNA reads TGCGCCAGCAGCTCGGGTCCGACTAGCGGGAACCAAGAGACCCAGTACTTC.

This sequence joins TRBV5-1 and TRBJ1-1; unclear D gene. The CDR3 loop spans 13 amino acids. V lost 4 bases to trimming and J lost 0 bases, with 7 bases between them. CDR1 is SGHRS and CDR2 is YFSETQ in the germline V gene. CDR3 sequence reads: CASSDQLNTEAFF. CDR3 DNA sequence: TGCGCCAGCAGCGACCAATTGAACACTGAAGCTTTCTTT.

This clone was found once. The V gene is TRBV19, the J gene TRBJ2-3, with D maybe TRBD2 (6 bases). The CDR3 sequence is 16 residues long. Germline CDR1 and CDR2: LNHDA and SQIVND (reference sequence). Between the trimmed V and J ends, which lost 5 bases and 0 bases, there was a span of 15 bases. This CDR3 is CASSPRGIPSTDTQYF. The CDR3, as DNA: TGTGCCAGTAGTCCACGGGGGATCCCCAGCACAGATACGCAGTATTTT.

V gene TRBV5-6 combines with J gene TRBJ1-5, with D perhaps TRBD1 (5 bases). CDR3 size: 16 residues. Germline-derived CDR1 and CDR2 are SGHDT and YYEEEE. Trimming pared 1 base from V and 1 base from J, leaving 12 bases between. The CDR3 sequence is CASSLQGMVSNQPQHF. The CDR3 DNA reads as TGTGCCAGCAGCTTGCAGGGTATGGTCAGCAATCAGCCCCAGCATTTT.

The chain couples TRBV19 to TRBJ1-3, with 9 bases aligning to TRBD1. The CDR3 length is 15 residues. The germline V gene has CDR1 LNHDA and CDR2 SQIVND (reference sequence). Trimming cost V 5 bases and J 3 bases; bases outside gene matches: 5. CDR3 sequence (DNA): TGTGCCAGTAGTTGGGACAGGGAGCGTGGAAACACCATATATTTT. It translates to CASSWDRERGNTIYF.

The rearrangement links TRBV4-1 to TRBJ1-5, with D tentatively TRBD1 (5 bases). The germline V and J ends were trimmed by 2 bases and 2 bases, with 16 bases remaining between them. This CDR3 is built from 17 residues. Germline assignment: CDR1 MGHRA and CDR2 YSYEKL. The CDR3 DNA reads TGCGCCAGCAGCCAACCCGACAGAGGGAAGCGCAATCAGCCCCAGCATTTT. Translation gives CASSQPDRGKRNQPQHF.

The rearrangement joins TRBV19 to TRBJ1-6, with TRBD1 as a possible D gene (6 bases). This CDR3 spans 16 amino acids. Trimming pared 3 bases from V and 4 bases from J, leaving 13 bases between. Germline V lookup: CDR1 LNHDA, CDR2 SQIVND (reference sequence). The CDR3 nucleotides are TGTGCCAGTAGTATCCGGACAGTCGATTATAATTCACCCCTCCACTTT. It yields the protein CASSIRTVDYNSPLHF.

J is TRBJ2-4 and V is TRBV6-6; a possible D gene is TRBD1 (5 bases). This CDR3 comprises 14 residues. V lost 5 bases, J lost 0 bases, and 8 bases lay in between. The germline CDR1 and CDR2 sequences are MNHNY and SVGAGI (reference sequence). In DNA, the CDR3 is TGTGCCAGCAGTCCCGACAGAGCCAAAAACATTCAGTACTTC. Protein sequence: CASSPDRAKNIQYF.

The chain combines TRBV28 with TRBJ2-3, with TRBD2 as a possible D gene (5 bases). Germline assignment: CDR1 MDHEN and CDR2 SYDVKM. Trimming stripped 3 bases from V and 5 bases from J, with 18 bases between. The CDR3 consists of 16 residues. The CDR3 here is CASSFTGMRLEDTQYF. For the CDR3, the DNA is TGTGCCAGCAGTTTTACGGGGATGAGGCTGGAAGATACGCAGTATTTT. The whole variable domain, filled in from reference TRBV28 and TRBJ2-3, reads DVKVTQSSRYLVKRTGEKVFLECVQDMDHENMFWYRQDPGLGLRLIYFSYDVKMKEKGDIPEGYSVSREKKERFSLILESASTNQTSMYLCASSFTGMRLEDTQYFGPGTRLTVL.

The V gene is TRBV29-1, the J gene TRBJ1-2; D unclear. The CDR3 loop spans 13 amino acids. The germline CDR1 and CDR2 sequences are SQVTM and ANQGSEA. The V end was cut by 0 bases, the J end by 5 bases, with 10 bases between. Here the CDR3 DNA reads TGCAGCGTTGAAGAACCAACAGCTTATGGCTACACCTTC. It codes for CSVEEPTAYGYTF.

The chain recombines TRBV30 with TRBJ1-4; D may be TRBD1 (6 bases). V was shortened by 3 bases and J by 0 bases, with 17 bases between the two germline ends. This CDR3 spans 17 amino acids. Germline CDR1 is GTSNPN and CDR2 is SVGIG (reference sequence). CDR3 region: CAWSLGGTQATNEKLFF. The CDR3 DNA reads TGTGCCTGGAGCCTAGGGGGGACACAGGCAACTAATGAAAAACTGTTTTTT.

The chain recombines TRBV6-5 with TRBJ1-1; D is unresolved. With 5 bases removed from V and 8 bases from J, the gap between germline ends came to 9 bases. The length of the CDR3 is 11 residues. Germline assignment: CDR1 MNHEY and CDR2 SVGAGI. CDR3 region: CASSPGMEAFF. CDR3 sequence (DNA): TGTGCCAGCAGTCCCGGCATGGAAGCTTTCTTT.

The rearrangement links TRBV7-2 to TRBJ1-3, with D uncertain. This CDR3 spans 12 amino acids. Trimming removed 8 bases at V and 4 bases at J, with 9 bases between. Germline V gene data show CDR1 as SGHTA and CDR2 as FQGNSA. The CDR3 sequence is CASSTPGNTIYF. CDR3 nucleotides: TGTGCCAGCTCCACCCCAGGAAACACCATATATTTT.

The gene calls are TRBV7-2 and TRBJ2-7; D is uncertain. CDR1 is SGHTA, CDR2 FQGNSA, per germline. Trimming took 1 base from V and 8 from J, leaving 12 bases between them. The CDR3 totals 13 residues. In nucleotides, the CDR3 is TGTGCCAGCAGCTTAGACCCACCTATGCAGCAGTACTTC. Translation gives CASSLDPPMQQYF.

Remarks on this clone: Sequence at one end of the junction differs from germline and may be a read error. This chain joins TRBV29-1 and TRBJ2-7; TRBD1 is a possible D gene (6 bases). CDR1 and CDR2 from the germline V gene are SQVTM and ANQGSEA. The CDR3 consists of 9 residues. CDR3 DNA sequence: TGCAGCGTTGGAGCCAGGGGACCCTTC. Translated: CSVGARGPF.

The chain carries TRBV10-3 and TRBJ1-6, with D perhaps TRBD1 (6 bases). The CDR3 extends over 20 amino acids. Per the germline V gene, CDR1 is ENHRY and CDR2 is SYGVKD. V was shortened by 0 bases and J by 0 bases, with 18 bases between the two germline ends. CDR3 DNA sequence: TGTGCCATCAGTGAGTCGATGTGGCAGGGGACCAGCTCCTATAATTCACCCCTCCACTTT. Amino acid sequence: CAISESMWQGTSSYNSPLHF.

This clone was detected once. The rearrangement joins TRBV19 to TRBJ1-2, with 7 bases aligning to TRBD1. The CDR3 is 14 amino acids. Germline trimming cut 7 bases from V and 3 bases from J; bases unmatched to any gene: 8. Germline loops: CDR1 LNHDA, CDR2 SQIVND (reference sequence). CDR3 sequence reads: CASTMGGTDYGYTF. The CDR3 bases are TGTGCCAGTACGATGGGGGGGACAGACTATGGCTACACCTTC. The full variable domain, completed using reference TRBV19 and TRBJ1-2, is DGGITQSPKYLFRKEGQNVTLSCEQNLNHDAMYWYRQDPGQGLRLIYYSQIVNDFQKGDIAEGYSVSREKKESFPLTVTSAQKNPTAFYLCASTMGGTDYGYTFGSGTRLTVV.

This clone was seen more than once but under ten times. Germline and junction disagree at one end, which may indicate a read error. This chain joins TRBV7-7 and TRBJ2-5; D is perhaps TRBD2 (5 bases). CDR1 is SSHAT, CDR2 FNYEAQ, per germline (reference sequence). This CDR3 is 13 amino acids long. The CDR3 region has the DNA TGTGCTAGCAGTCTCGGGATAGCGGAGACCCAGTACTTC. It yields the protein CASSLGIAETQYF.

In nucleotides, the CDR3 is TGTGCCAGCAGCCGTGGTGACGGTAGCAATCAGCCCCAGCATTTT. This codes for CASSRGDGSNQPQHF. J is TRBJ1-5 and V is TRBV7-2; D is unclear. The germline gives CDR1 SGHTA, CDR2 FQGNSA. The CDR3 has 15 residues. The V end lost 5 bases, the J end lost 0 bases, and 11 bases lay between the germline ends. The full variable domain, completed using reference TRBV7-2 and TRBJ1-5, is GAGVSQSPSNKVTEKGKDVELRCDPISGHTALYWYRQSLGQGLEFLIYFQGNSAPDKSGLPSDRFSAERTGGSVSTLTIQRTQQEDSAVYLCASSRGDGSNQPQHFGDGTRLSIL.

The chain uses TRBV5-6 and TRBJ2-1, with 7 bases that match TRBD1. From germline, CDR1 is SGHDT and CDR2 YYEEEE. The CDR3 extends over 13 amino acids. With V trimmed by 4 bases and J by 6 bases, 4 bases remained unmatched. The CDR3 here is CASSTWDSNEQFF. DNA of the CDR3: TGTGCCAGCAGCACCTGGGACAGCAATGAGCAGTTCTTC.

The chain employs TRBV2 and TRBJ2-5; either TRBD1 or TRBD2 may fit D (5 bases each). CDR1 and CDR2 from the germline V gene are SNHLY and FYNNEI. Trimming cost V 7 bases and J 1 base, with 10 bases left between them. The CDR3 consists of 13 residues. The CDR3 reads CASTRGFQETQYF. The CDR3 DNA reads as TGTGCCAGCACGAGGGGCTTCCAAGAGACCCAGTACTTC.

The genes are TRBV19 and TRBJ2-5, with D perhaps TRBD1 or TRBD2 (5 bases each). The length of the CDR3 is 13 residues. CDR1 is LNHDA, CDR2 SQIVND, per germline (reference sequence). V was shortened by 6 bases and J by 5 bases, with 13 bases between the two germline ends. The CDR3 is CASRRRGVETQYF. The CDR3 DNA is TGTGCCAGTAGGAGAAGAGGGGTCGAGACCCAGTACTTC.

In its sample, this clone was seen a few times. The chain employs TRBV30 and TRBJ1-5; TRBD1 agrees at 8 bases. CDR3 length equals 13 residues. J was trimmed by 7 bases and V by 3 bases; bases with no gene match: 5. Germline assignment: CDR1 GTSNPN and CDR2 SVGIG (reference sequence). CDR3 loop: CAWSRTGLQPQHF. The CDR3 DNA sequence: TGTGCCTGGAGCAGGACAGGGCTGCAGCCCCAGCATTTT.

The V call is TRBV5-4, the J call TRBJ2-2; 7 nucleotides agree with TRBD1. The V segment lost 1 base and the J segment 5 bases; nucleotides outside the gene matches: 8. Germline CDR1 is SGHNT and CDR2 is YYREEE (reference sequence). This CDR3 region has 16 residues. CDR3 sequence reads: CASSLPVTGRTGELFF. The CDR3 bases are TGTGCCAGCAGCTTGCCGGTGACAGGGAGAACCGGGGAGCTGTTTTTT.

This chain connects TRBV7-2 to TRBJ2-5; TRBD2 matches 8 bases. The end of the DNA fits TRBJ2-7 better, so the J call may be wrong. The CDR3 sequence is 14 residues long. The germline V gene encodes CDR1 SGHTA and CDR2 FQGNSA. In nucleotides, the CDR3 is TGTGCCAGCAGCCCAAGGGCGGGAGGCTACGAGCAGTACTTC. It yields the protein CASSPRAGGYEQYF.

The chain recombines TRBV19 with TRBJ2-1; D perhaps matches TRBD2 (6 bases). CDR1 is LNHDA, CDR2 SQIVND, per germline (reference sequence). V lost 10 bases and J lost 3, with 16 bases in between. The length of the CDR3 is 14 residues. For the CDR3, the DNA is TGTGCCACCCGGGACTTAAAGGGCTACAATGAGCAGTTCTTC. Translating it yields CATRDLKGYNEQFF.